These T cell receptor beta chains were read from a single sample in a study of shared clonotypes between healthy human individuals. Sequencing used immunoSEQ multiplex PCR; TCRdb keeps in-frame clones, though not all of them. Here the sample spans 2 million to 2.5 million clones, just under 95% being singletons. Sequencing was done on a sample of naive CD4+ T cells from PBMCs. The source of these receptors is a man aged 18 to 30 in good health. Some clones in this sample may be carry-over from other donors' samples. CDR3s include the opening cysteine and the closing phenylalanine or tryptophan.

TRBV15	TRBJ1-5	CATSRDPLSNQPQHF
TRBV4-1	TRBJ2-7	CASSQDRGGSSWYEQYF
TRBV4-1	TRBJ2-5	CASSQESGQGGETQYF
TRBV30	TRBJ1-5	CAWSEQQNQPQHF
TRBV5-1	TRBJ2-7	CASSLDVSYEQYF
TRBV7-6	TRBJ2-3	CASSSWGGESTDTQYF
TRBV4-1	TRBJ2-2	CASSLRGGDTGELFF
TRBV30	TRBJ2-3	CAWNPSTDTQYF
TRBV4-2	TRBJ2-5	CASSQRAETQYF
TRBV2	TRBJ2-7	CASTGKTGTGYEQYF
TRBV7-2	TRBJ2-5	CASSLSGTSGQETQYF
TRBV6-1	TRBJ1-4	CASSEIGYSEKLFF
TRBV27	TRBJ2-1	CASSVRQYNEQFF
TRBV10-3	TRBJ2-3	CAAGFTDTQYF
TRBV11-2	TRBJ2-5	CASSPRGGTQETQYF
TRBV18	TRBJ1-1	CASSETDSYTEAFF